These 26 T cell receptor beta chains were all obtained from the same sample, sequenced in a study of blood T cell repertoires in COVID-19. The method was immunoSEQ multiplex PCR; TCRdb's version includes in-frame clones alone and lacks a portion of them. The sample holds about 110,000 clones, approximately 78% seen once. The specimen was peripheral blood. These receptors all stem from a man aged 65-85 years with acute or convalescent COVID-19.

The chain links TRBV10-3 to TRBJ2-7, with a possible D match to TRBD2 (6 bases). CDR1 and CDR2 from the germline V gene are ENHRY and SYGVKD. The CDR3 covers 14 residues. V was cut by 11 bases and J by 0 bases, with 17 bases left in between. CDR3: CAGRGGASSYEQYF. DNA for the CDR3: TGTGCCGGCCGAGGCGGGGCAAGCTCCTACGAGCAGTACTTC.

The rearrangement joins TRBV6-2 or TRBV6-3 to TRBJ2-3; D gene ambiguous. The CDR3 loop spans 15 amino acids. Germline CDR1 and CDR2: MNHEY and SVGEGT. Trimming cost V 2 bases and J 0 bases, with 9 bases left between them. The CDR3 DNA is TGTGCCAGCAGTTACGAGCCGACTAGCACAGATACGCAGTATTTT. Amino acid sequence: CASSYEPTSTDTQYF.

J is TRBJ2-7 and V is TRBV12-3 or TRBV12-4; possibly TRBD1 for D (6 bases). The CDR3 spans 13 residues. V was cut by 6 bases and J by 2 bases, with 11 bases left in between. The CDR3 reads CASRPTGTYEQYF. CDR3 DNA: TGTGCCAGCAGACCTACAGGGACCTACGAGCAGTACTTC.

The chain recombines TRBV6-4 with TRBJ1-4; D not certain. In germline, CDR1 is MRHNA, CDR2 SNTAGT. Between the trimmed V and J ends, which lost 3 bases and 10 bases, there was a span of 9 bases. The CDR3 runs 12 residues. The chain's CDR3 is CASSDYGGKLFF. The DNA for the CDR3 is TGTGCCAGCAGTGATTACGGCGGAAAACTGTTTTTT.

In nucleotides, the CDR3 is TGTGCCAGTAGTTGGGACAGGGGGAAACTGAACACTGAAGCTTTCTTT. This codes for CASSWDRGKLNTEAFF. This chain joins TRBV19 and TRBJ1-1; 11 positions agree with TRBD1. The length of the CDR3 is 16 residues. Germline loops: CDR1 LNHDA, CDR2 SQIVND (reference sequence). V dropped 5 bases and J dropped 0; count of bases not matched to a gene: 5.

The table lists this clone with a few counts. The chain is built from TRBV30 and TRBJ1-1; D is undetermined. This CDR3 spans 15 amino acids. Between the trimmed V and J ends, which lost 1 base and 4 bases, there was a span of 16 bases. Per the germline V gene, CDR1 is GTSNPN and CDR2 is SVGIG (reference sequence). Written as DNA, the CDR3 is TGTGCCTGGAGTGACACAGATAGACGGTCCACTGAAGCTTTCTTT. It yields the protein CAWSDTDRRSTEAFF.

The table lists this clone with a count of one. This chain joins TRBV19 and TRBJ2-4; the match to TRBD1 covers 8 bases. Germline lookup yields CDR1 LNHDA and CDR2 SQIVND (reference sequence). The CDR3 sequence is 17 residues long. With V trimmed by 5 bases and J by 0 bases, 9 bases remained unmatched. The CDR3 sequence is CASSALTGEKAKNIQYF. The CDR3 bases are TGTGCCAGTAGTGCCCTGACAGGGGAAAAAGCCAAAAACATTCAGTACTTC.

This clone was seen only a few times. The rearrangement uses TRBV7-2 and TRBJ2-3; TRBD2 is a possible D gene (6 bases). V lost 2 bases and J 3 bases, leaving 9 bases between the germline ends. The CDR3 has 14 amino acids. Germline lookup yields CDR1 SGHTA and CDR2 FQGNSA. CDR3 region: CASSLLLATDTQYF. CDR3 sequence (DNA): TGTGCCAGCAGCTTACTCCTAGCGACAGATACGCAGTATTTT. The whole variable domain, filled in from reference TRBV7-2 and TRBJ2-3, reads GAGVSQSPSNKVTEKGKDVELRCDPISGHTALYWYRQSLGQGLEFLIYFQGNSAPDKSGLPSDRFSAERTGGSVSTLTIQRTQQEDSAVYLCASSLLLATDTQYFGPGTRLTVL.

This clone turned up a few times. The gene calls are TRBV19 and TRBJ1-2; D is unresolved. The V gene's germline CDR1 is LNHDA and CDR2 SQIVND (reference sequence). The length of the CDR3 is 12 residues. V was clipped by 3 bases and J by 8 bases, with 10 bases between them. CDR3 DNA: TGTGCCAGTAGTATGAGGGTTGGAGGCTACACCTTC. It codes for CASSMRVGGYTF.

This chain uses TRBV6-5 with TRBJ1-1, with unresolved D. V was clipped by 6 bases and J by 5 bases, with 13 bases between them. This CDR3 is 13 amino acids long. Germline lookup yields CDR1 MNHEY and CDR2 SVGAGI. CDR3 residues: CASSPQPQTEAFF. In DNA, the CDR3 is TGTGCCAGCAGCCCCCAACCCCAGACTGAAGCTTTCTTT.

This clone was detected once. CDR3 sequence (DNA): TGCGCCAGCAGCCTACAGACAGGCACCTACGAGCAGTACTTC. Amino acids: CASSLQTGTYEQYF. This chain joins TRBV5-1 and TRBJ2-7, with a weak D call TRBD1 (6 bases). CDR3 length equals 14 residues. The V gene's germline CDR1 is SGHRS and CDR2 YFSETQ. V lost 4 bases, J lost 2 bases, and 13 bases lay in between.

For this clone: The same CDR3 arises from other DNA sequences in this sample as well. The chain is built from TRBV6-1 and TRBJ1-2, with D maybe TRBD1 (5 bases). The germline V gene has CDR1 MNHNS and CDR2 SASEGT. Between the trimmed V and J ends, which lost 0 bases and 5 bases, there was a span of 7 bases. This CDR3 spans 13 amino acids. The CDR3 sequence: CASSEAGGYGYTF. The DNA of the CDR3 is TGTGCCAGCAGTGAAGCCGGGGGGTATGGCTACACCTTC.

The chain carries TRBV6-1 and TRBJ2-5, with 9 bases that match TRBD1. The V segment lost 0 bases and the J segment 4 bases; nucleotides outside the gene matches: 15. The CDR3 extends over 19 amino acids. Germline-derived CDR1 and CDR2 are MNHNS and SASEGT. DNA of the CDR3: TGTGCCAGCAGTGAAGCGCTCGTAGGACAGGGGTTCATGAGAGAGACCCAGTACTTC. As protein: CASSEALVGQGFMRETQYF.

The V gene is TRBV14, the J gene TRBJ1-3; D is uncertain. Trimming took 1 base from V and 0 from J, leaving 10 bases between them. Germline values: CDR1 SGHDN, CDR2 FVKESK. The CDR3 is made up of 16 amino acids. CDR3 DNA: TGTGCCAGCAGCCAAGTCCCTATACTCTCTGGAAACACCATATATTTT. Its translation is CASSQVPILSGNTIYF.

The chain is built from TRBV28 and TRBJ1-5; D gene uncertain. V was trimmed by 7 bases and J by 4 bases, leaving 11 bases between them. This CDR3 contains 13 residues. The V gene's germline CDR1 is MDHEN and CDR2 SYDVKM. The CDR3 DNA follows: TGTGCCAGCACCCACAGTTCTAATCAGCCCCAGCATTTT. The encoded protein is CASTHSSNQPQHF.

The rearrangement uses TRBV30 and TRBJ2-6; weak D call: TRBD1 (6 bases). Germline V lookup: CDR1 GTSNPN, CDR2 SVGIG (reference sequence). The CDR3 runs to 14 residues. V was pared by 5 bases and J by 3 bases, with 11 bases between. CDR3 sequence: CAWETGIGANVLTF. In DNA form, the CDR3 reads TGTGCCTGGGAGACAGGCATTGGGGCCAACGTCCTGACTTTC.

The chain is built from TRBV27 and TRBJ2-1; 10 nucleotides agree with TRBD1. Per germline, CDR1 MNHEY and CDR2 SMNVEV (reference sequence). The CDR3 runs to 16 residues. The V gene end was trimmed by 1 base and the J gene end by 2 bases; junction bases not matched to a gene: 2. CDR3 coding DNA: TGTGCCAGCAGTTTATGGACAGGGGGAGCCTACAATGAGCAGTTCTTC. Amino acids: CASSLWTGGAYNEQFF.

A single count supports this clone. The rearrangement uses TRBV14 and TRBJ2-7, with D uncertain. V was cut by 2 bases and J by 2 bases, with 7 bases left in between. This CDR3 comprises 13 residues. Germline V CDR1 and CDR2: SGHDN, FVKESK. The CDR3 nucleotides read TGTGCCAGCAGCCAAACAGCCACCTACGAGCAGTACTTC. Its protein is CASSQTATYEQYF.

This rearrangement joins TRBV6-6 to TRBJ1-1; maybe TRBD1 (5 bases). V shed 6 bases and J shed 2 bases, with 13 bases lying between them. In germline, CDR1 is MNHNY, CDR2 SVGAGI (reference sequence). CDR3 length: 14 amino acids. Written as DNA, the CDR3 is TGTGCCAGCAGCCGATCGACAGCAAACACTGAAGCTTTCTTT. It is translated as CASSRSTANTEAFF.

This clone was seen only once. The J gene is TRBJ2-1, the V gene TRBV4-2, with TRBD2 matching 8 bases. The CDR3 length is 16 residues. Germline V CDR1 and CDR2: LGHNA, YNFKEQ. With V trimmed by 0 bases and J by 4 bases, 5 bases remained unmatched. The CDR3 bases are TGTGCCAGCAGCCAAGATCGTACTAGCGGTTACAATGAGCAGTTCTTC. Translated, it gives CASSQDRTSGYNEQFF.

V gene TRBV6-5 combines with J gene TRBJ2-2; D is unresolved. Germline values: CDR1 MNHEY, CDR2 SVGAGI. CDR3 length: 13 amino acids. Trimming shortened V by 2 bases and J by 4 bases, and 5 bases separated the two germline ends. CDR3 bases: TGTGCCAGCAGTTACGACATCACCGGGGAGCTGTTTTTT. Protein: CASSYDITGELFF.

The V and J genes are TRBV6-4 and TRBJ2-2; tentatively, D is TRBD1 (5 bases). V shed 3 bases and J shed 3 bases, with 5 bases lying between them. The CDR3 totals 13 residues. The V gene's germline CDR1 is MRHNA and CDR2 SNTAGT. The chain's CDR3 is CASSETDTGELFF. For the CDR3, the DNA is TGTGCCAGCAGTGAGACAGACACCGGGGAGCTGTTTTTT.

The chain combines TRBV25-1 with TRBJ2-2; 7 bases fit TRBD2. Germline CDR1 MGHDK, CDR2 SYGVNS. After removal of 1 base from V and 6 bases from J, the junction contained 11 bases not matched to a gene. The length of the CDR3 is 17 residues. CDR3 loop: CASSELGGGSRAGELFF. CDR3 DNA: TGTGCCAGCAGTGAATTGGGAGGCGGGAGTCGGGCCGGGGAGCTGTTTTTT.

The chain employs TRBV21-1 and TRBJ1-5. TRBV21-1 is a listed pseudogene. The CDR3 has 15 amino acids. CDR3: CASSKVSGRGQPQHF. CDR3 DNA sequence: TGTGCCAGCAGCAAGGTGTCAGGACGGGGTCAGCCCCAGCATTTT.

The chain uses TRBV9 and TRBJ2-2; D ambiguous. V lost 4 bases and J lost 1, with 8 bases in between. This CDR3 is 14 amino acids long. Germline CDR1 reads SGDLS; CDR2 reads YYNGEE. The CDR3 nucleotides read TGTGCCAGCAGCTTACACAGGAACACCGGGGAGCTGTTTTTT. Translating it yields CASSLHRNTGELFF.

This chain joins TRBV28 and TRBJ2-1; perhaps TRBD1 as D (5 bases). CDR3 length equals 15 residues. Per the germline V gene, CDR1 is MDHEN and CDR2 is SYDVKM. Deletions cut 5 bases from V and 5 bases from J, with 16 bases between. CDR3 sequence reads: CASSIPGIPHNEQFF. The CDR3 region has the DNA TGTGCCAGCAGTATACCAGGGATCCCCCACAATGAGCAGTTCTTC.